This T cell receptor beta chain stems from a study of T-cell reconstitution after alpha-beta-depleted transplantation in children. Study-wide points: Certain patients had high TCRbeta diversity at day 60, and it came from recipient T cells and thymic progenitors that survived. Reportedly, only several hundred clones from non-depleted graft cells drove alpha-beta T-cell counts at about two months. Most T-cell counts and diversity one year after the transplant came from T cells that were newly produced.

Unique molecular identifiers were used in preparing the TCRbeta library. TCRdb independently ran MiXCR on the PCR reads; one entry per CDR3 protein. The sample shows around 440,000 distinct CDR3 sequences, roughly a tenth of them seen only once. Ten or more counts support this clonotype. Antigen: not known. The input for sequencing was PBMCs, taken before TCRalphabeta/CD19-depleted stem cell transplant. The sequence was obtained from a child between 2 and 9 years old with inherited bone marrow failure, due to receive a stem cell transplant.

Written as DNA, the CDR3 is TGCGCCAGCAGCCAAGTCTCGAGGGAGTCGGAGACCCAGTACTTC. As protein: CASSQVSRESETQYF. The chain is built from TRBV4-1 and TRBJ2-5, with D tentatively TRBD2 (5 bases). CDR3 length: 15 residues. Between the trimmed V and J ends, which lost 1 base and 5 bases, there was a span of 14 bases. CDR1 MGHRA and CDR2 YSYEKL come from the germline V gene.